This T cell receptor beta chain was observed in a study of T cell repertoires in cytomegalovirus infection. Study-level background: Public TCR beta signatures indicated both CMV infection and matching HLA type.

TCRdb re-called the reads with MiXCR, one entry per CDR3 protein. This table holds around 450,000 distinct CDR3 sequences, 11% found once. Points on this clonotype: Its target is unknown.

Study findings and constraints: Across the ex vivo response, the dominant clonotypes were HLA-C-restricted CMV-specific TCR beta clonotypes. Identification of carriers of CMV plus the relevant HLA was achieved through cumulative public TCR beta family frequency.

Sequencing was done on a sample of PBMCs. This clonotype was sampled from a human donor in good health (CMV status not recorded). Some clones in this sample may be carry-over from other donors' samples.

CDR3 coding DNA: TGTGCCAGCAGCGTAGGCCTAGTTCCTCGCTACGAGCAGTACTTC. Amino acid sequence: CASSVGLVPRYEQYF. This chain joins TRBV9 and TRBJ2-7; D ambiguous. The length of the CDR3 is 15 residues. CDR1 is SGDLS, CDR2 YYNGEE, per germline. Trimming took off 0 bases at V and 3 bases at J, with 13 bases between the two ends.